A single sample gave rise to the 19 T cell receptor beta chains below, sequenced in a study of cytomegalovirus exposure and HLA in healthy donors. A multiplex PCR was run with 60 Vbeta primers and 13 Jbeta primers. Sequenced by immunoSEQ multiplex PCR; TCRdb stores in-frame clones only, minus some. Of about 95,000 clones listed, approximately 81% were seen once; the top ten hold roughly 4%. Sequencing used PBMCs. These receptor sequences come from a woman aged 40 to 50 in good health and CMV-seropositive.

V and J are TRBV30 and TRBJ2-3, with a possible D match to TRBD1 (5 bases). The CDR3 totals 13 residues. The germline V gene has CDR1 GTSNPN and CDR2 SVGIG (reference sequence). The V gene lost 4 bases and the J gene lost 10 bases, with 18 bases spanning the gap. CDR3 sequence: CAWMDTESDAQYF. The DNA of the CDR3 is TGTGCCTGGATGGACACGGAGTCGGATGCGCAGTATTTT.

J is TRBJ2-3 and V is TRBV10-3; 7 bases agree with TRBD2. CDR1 and CDR2 (germline): ENHRY, SYGVKD. The CDR3 has 13 amino acids. After removal of 8 bases from V and 3 bases from J, the junction contained 5 bases not matched to a gene. The CDR3 protein is CAIGGGLTDTQYF. The CDR3, as DNA: TGTGCCATCGGGGGGGGATTGACAGATACGCAGTATTTT.

This chain connects TRBV6-1 to TRBJ2-2; 7 bases agree with TRBD1. Germline CDR1 MNHNS, CDR2 SASEGT. J lost 6 bases, V lost 7 bases, and 8 bases had no gene match. The CDR3 has 14 amino acids. This chain's CDR3 is CASTEDRMSGELFF. CDR3 nucleotide sequence: TGTGCCAGCACTGAGGACAGGATGTCCGGGGAGCTGTTTTTT.

This clone was seen more than once but under ten times. The chain couples TRBV5-6 to TRBJ1-4; D may be TRBD1 (6 bases). With 2 bases removed from V and 11 bases from J, the gap between germline ends came to 19 bases. Germline CDR1 SGHDT, CDR2 YYEEEE. The CDR3 sequence is 15 residues long. CDR3: CASSFFGQNPQKLFF. The CDR3 DNA is TGTGCCAGCAGCTTTTTCGGACAGAATCCACAGAAACTGTTTTTT.

Here the CDR3 reads CASRDRGGQETQYF. The CDR3 DNA reads as TGTGCCAGTAGGGACAGGGGTGGGCAAGAGACCCAGTACTTC. This chain joins TRBV19 and TRBJ2-5, with 9 bases that match TRBD1. Germline V gene sequence: CDR1 LNHDA, CDR2 SQIVND (reference sequence). J was trimmed by 2 bases and V by 6 bases; bases with no gene match: 4. The CDR3 consists of 14 residues.

This chain links TRBV30 with TRBJ2-5; 12 nucleotides align to TRBD2. The V and J ends lost 2 bases and 3 bases, in that order; junction bases with no gene match: 7. The CDR3 loop spans 16 amino acids. The V gene's germline CDR1 is GTSNPN and CDR2 SVGIG (reference sequence). The CDR3 nucleotides read TGTGCCTGGAGTTCGGCGAGGACTAGCGGGGAAGAGACCCAGTACTTC. It is translated as CAWSSARTSGEETQYF.

The chain has TRBV11-2 and TRBJ2-7, with no clear D. Germline loops: CDR1 SGHAT, CDR2 FQNNGV. V lost 5 bases and J 0 bases, leaving 11 bases between the germline ends. The CDR3 length is 14 residues. This CDR3 is CASSQDISSYEQYF. The CDR3 nucleotides read TGTGCCAGCAGCCAAGATATTAGCTCCTACGAGCAGTACTTC.

This chain joins TRBV6-1 and TRBJ2-4, with D unclear. Trimming removed 10 bases from V and 3 bases from J, with 16 bases in between. There are 14 residues in the CDR3. Germline CDR1 reads MNHNS; CDR2 reads SASEGT. The CDR3 sequence: CANPCLPFKNIQYF. In DNA, the CDR3 is TGTGCCAACCCGTGCCTACCTTTCAAAAACATTCAGTACTTC.

This rearrangement joins TRBV19 to TRBJ2-3, with 8 positions matching TRBD2. The germline V gene has CDR1 LNHDA and CDR2 SQIVND (reference sequence). This CDR3 has 13 residues. Trimming removed 6 bases from V and 1 base from J; junction bases left unmatched: 0. CDR3 bases: TGTGCCAGTAGGACTAGCGGCACAGATACGCAGTATTTT. The encoded protein is CASRTSGTDTQYF.

V gene TRBV7-8 combines with J gene TRBJ1-1, with a possible D match to TRBD1 (5 bases). CDR3 length equals 15 residues. Trimming took off 7 bases at V and 1 base at J, with 16 bases between the two ends. Germline CDR1 and CDR2: SGHVS and FQNEAQ. In DNA, the CDR3 is TGTGCCAGCACCCTACAGGACCCAACGAACACTGAAGCTTTCTTT. Amino acids: CASTLQDPTNTEAFF.

The rearrangement uses TRBV25-1 and TRBJ1-2, with D hard to call. This CDR3 region has 13 residues. The V end was cut by 4 bases, the J end by 8 bases, with 14 bases between. Looked up from germline, CDR1 is MGHDK and CDR2 is SYGVNS. Written as DNA, the CDR3 is TGTGCCAGCAGTGGCCGGAGTCTCGGCGGCTACACCTTC. It specifies CASSGRSLGGYTF.

The chain has TRBV2 and TRBJ2-2; 7 nucleotides line up with TRBD1. V shed 6 bases, J shed 6 bases, and the junction held 4 bases outside the gene matches. In germline, CDR1 is SNHLY, CDR2 FYNNEI. The length of the CDR3 is 13 residues. CDR3 region: CASRVQGSGELFF. As DNA, the CDR3 is TGTGCCAGCAGGGTACAGGGGTCCGGGGAGCTGTTTTTT.

This clone was detected only a few times. An end of the junction differs from the germline gene, which may be a read error. The rearrangement joins TRBV6-1 to TRBJ1-6; maybe TRBD1 (6 bases). CDR3 length: 16 amino acids. CDR1 is MNHNS and CDR2 is SASEGT in the germline V gene. The CDR3 sequence: CASIEGWGPGNSPLHF. The CDR3 DNA follows: TGTGCCAGCATTGAAGGATGGGGGCCCGGCAATTCACCCCTCCACTTT.

The V gene is TRBV29-1, the J gene TRBJ2-3; 7 bases match TRBD2. Germline values: CDR1 SQVTM, CDR2 ANQGSEA. CDR3 length: 14 amino acids. Unmatched junction bases numbered 2, after V lost 2 bases and J lost 0 bases. The CDR3 loop reads CSVELAASTDTQYF. CDR3 in DNA: TGCAGCGTTGAACTAGCGGCTAGCACAGATACGCAGTATTTT.

The chain carries TRBV2 and TRBJ1-5; 9 bases map to TRBD1. The germline gives CDR1 SNHLY, CDR2 FYNNEI. The CDR3 extends over 15 amino acids. J lost 0 bases, V lost 8 bases, and 5 bases had no gene match. The CDR3: CASERTGDSNQPQHF. The CDR3 DNA follows: TGTGCCAGCGAAAGGACAGGGGATAGCAATCAGCCCCAGCATTTT.

The genes are TRBV27 and TRBJ1-5; 7 bases line up with TRBD1. V gave up 3 bases and J gave up 7 bases; unmatched junction bases: 18. There are 18 residues in the CDR3. CDR1 is MNHEY, CDR2 SMNVEV, per germline (reference sequence). In nucleotides, the CDR3 is TGTGCCAGCAGTTTGGACGGAACCCAAAGGGGGCAGGGGCAGCCCCAGCATTTT. Protein product: CASSLDGTQRGQGQPQHF.

The gene calls are TRBV2 and TRBJ1-6; D is perhaps TRBD1 (5 bases). This CDR3 comprises 14 residues. Between the trimmed V and J ends, which lost 6 bases and 5 bases, there was a span of 11 bases. From germline, CDR1 is SNHLY and CDR2 FYNNEI. CDR3 DNA: TGTGCCAGCAGCTTGGAAGGGGATAATTCACCCCTCCACTTT. Translation: CASSLEGDNSPLHF.

The chain is built from TRBV30 and TRBJ1-3; 7 bases match TRBD1. CDR1 and CDR2 from the germline V gene are GTSNPN and SVGIG (reference sequence). V was pared by 8 bases and J by 6 bases, with 10 bases of the junction left unmatched. The length of the CDR3 is 13 residues. CDR3 DNA: TGTGCCCGGGGGGGCGGACAGGCAAACACCATATATTTT. Translated: CARGGGQANTIYF.

The gene calls are TRBV5-8 and TRBJ1-1, with 7 bases identical to TRBD1. This CDR3 comprises 11 residues. With V trimmed by 6 bases and J by 10 bases, 6 bases remained unmatched. Germline values: CDR1 SGHTS, CDR2 YDEGEE. CDR3 protein: CASIMTGTAFF. The DNA for the CDR3 is TGTGCCAGCATTATGACAGGGACAGCTTTCTTT.